The clone carrying this T cell receptor beta chain came up a few times. Per the original data handling: Quantification of nucleated cells was approximated via reference gene primer amplification. Repertoires were generated with immunoSEQ multiplex PCR, while TCRdb's copy carries only in-frame clones and drops some. V and J calls and clone size are copied from that table; D and trimming were computed from the DNA. The table has 100,000 to 150,000 clones, 69% seen once; the top ten hold 2% to 2.5%. The data were taken from a study of blood T cell repertoires in COVID-19. This receptor was identified in a woman in her 70s with acute or convalescent COVID-19. Sequenced input: peripheral blood.

CDR3 nucleotides: TGTGCCAGCAGTGAATTCGGGCGGGAAGGGGAGCAGTACTTC. This translates into CASSEFGREGEQYF. The chain links TRBV2 to TRBJ2-7; a weak D match, TRBD2 (6 bases). V was clipped by 2 bases and J by 7 bases, with 15 bases between them. The CDR3 contains 14 residues. CDR1 and CDR2 (germline): SNHLY, FYNNEI.